Reported below is one TCR beta chain. Its matching antigen is unknown. The entry originates in a study of T cell repertoires in cytomegalovirus infection. TCRdb processed the reads anew with MiXCR; each CDR3 protein has one entry. In the table there are roughly 500,000 distinct CDR3 sequences, roughly a third of which are singletons. From germline, CDR1 is LNHDA and CDR2 SQIVND (reference sequence). V dropped 2 bases and J dropped 0 bases, with 8 bases sitting between them. This CDR3 spans 15 amino acids. Specimen: cultured PBMCs, collected from culture after CMV antigen stimulation. V usage is TRBV19 and J usage is TRBJ1-5; no clear D. The source of this sequence is a human donor in good health (CMV status not recorded). Some clones in this sample may be carry-over from other donors' samples. CDR3 protein: CASSISRYSNQPQHF. As DNA, the CDR3 is TGTGCCAGTAGTATAAGTAGGTATAGCAATCAGCCCCAGCATTTT. Supplemented by reference TRBV19 and TRBJ1-5, the full variable domain reads DGGITQSPKYLFRKEGQNVTLSCEQNLNHDAMYWYRQDPGQGLRLIYYSQIVNDFQKGDIAEGYSVSREKKESFPLTVTSAQKNPTAFYLCASSISRYSNQPQHFGDGTRLSIL.